This TCR beta chain was recovered during a study of blood T cell repertoires in COVID-19. Using immunoSEQ multiplex PCR, the repertoire was profiled, and TCRdb retains in-frame clones only, with some absent. Among roughly 56,000 clones, around 90% were seen once, and the ten largest hold about 13%. From germline, CDR1 is LNHNV and CDR2 YYDKDF (reference sequence). Trimming took 0 bases from V and 2 from J, leaving 12 bases between them. The CDR3 totals 16 residues. The receptor was isolated from a man between 60 and 70 years old with active COVID-19. Sequencing was carried out using peripheral blood. The chain carries TRBV15 and TRBJ2-3, with a tentative D call TRBD2 (6 bases). Written as DNA, the CDR3 is TGTGCCACCAGCAGAGAGGAGGGTACACCCACAGATACGCAGTATTTT. This gives the protein CATSREEGTPTDTQYF.